These T cell receptor beta chains were read from a single sample in a study of blood T cell repertoires in COVID-19. Profiling relied on immunoSEQ multiplex PCR, and the TCRdb table lists in-frame clones only, not all of them. This sample has approximately 90,000 clones, with roughly 78% found just once. Sample: peripheral blood. The receptors originated from a woman aged 80 or over with acute or convalescent COVID-19. The CDR3 runs from the conserved cysteine through the conserved F or W. A D gene is named only where the DNA matches it firmly. Part of the rows lack a size; the others show once, few, many or a class for expanded clones.

d_call	v_call	cdr3_length	clone_size	j_call	cdr3_aa	cdr3_nt
TRBD2	TRBV5-4	16	NA	TRBJ2-5	CASSLPLAGEKETQYF	TGTGCCAGCAGCTTGCCCCTAGCGGGGGAAAAGGAGACCCAGTACTTC
TRBD1	TRBV28	12	NA	TRBJ2-1	CASRQGDNEQFF	TGTGCCAGCCGACAGGGGGACAATGAGCAGTTCTTC
NA	TRBV28	13	NA	TRBJ1-2	CASSPPGDYGYTF	TGTGCCAGCAGTCCCCCCGGGGATTATGGCTACACCTTC
NA	TRBV27	16	NA	TRBJ2-4	CASSPGDGTDKNIQYF	TGTGCCAGCAGTCCAGGGGACGGGACCGACAAAAACATTCAGTACTTC
NA	TRBV14	14	few	TRBJ2-7	CASSLGQSSYEQYF	TGTGCCAGCAGCCTTGGACAGAGCTCCTACGAGCAGTACTTC
NA	TRBV5-1	14	NA	TRBJ2-7	CASSTGTPSYEQYF	TGCGCCAGCAGCACGGGGACTCCCTCCTACGAGCAGTACTTC
NA	TRBV27	14	NA	TRBJ2-5	CASTLFRGSETQYF	TGTGCCAGCACCCTTTTCCGAGGGAGTGAGACCCAGTACTTC
NA	TRBV20-1	13	NA	TRBJ1-2	CSASRDILYGYTF	TGCAGTGCTAGTCGTGACATCTTATATGGCTACACCTTC
NA	TRBV10-3	15	NA	TRBJ1-2	CAIREGTLGGSGYTF	TGTGCCATCAGGGAGGGCACATTGGGGGGATCTGGCTACACCTTC
NA	TRBV29-1	13	NA	TRBJ2-7	CSVVSIGGDEQYF	TGCAGCGTTGTGTCCATCGGCGGGGACGAGCAGTACTTC
NA	TRBV19	14	NA	TRBJ2-3	CASSIRVFADTQYF	TGTGCCAGTAGTATCAGGGTTTTTGCAGATACGCAGTATTTT
TRBD1	TRBV7-6	15	NA	TRBJ1-6	CASSPGQGYNSPLHF	TGTGCCAGCAGCCCCGGACAGGGTTATAATTCACCCCTCCACTTT
TRBD2	TRBV11-3	16	once	TRBJ2-3	CASSPSSGGGPDTQYF	TGTGCCAGCAGCCCTTCTAGCGGGGGGGGCCCAGATACGCAGTATTTT
NA	TRBV20-1	12	NA	TRBJ1-1	CSASVGRTEAFF	TGCAGTGCTAGTGTTGGCCGAACTGAAGCTTTCTTT
TRBD1	TRBV7-9	16	NA	TRBJ2-1	CASRHTRQGMVNEQFF	TGTGCCAGCAGACATACCCGACAGGGTATGGTCAATGAGCAGTTCTTC
NA	TRBV29-1	15	once	TRBJ2-3	CSVGWSLPGTDTQYF	TGCAGCGTTGGTTGGAGCCTCCCGGGCACAGATACGCAGTATTTT
TRBD2	TRBV7-2	11	NA	TRBJ2-7	CASSSGLALYF	TGTGCCAGCAGCTCCGGACTAGCTCTGTACTTC
TRBD2	TRBV6-6	17	NA	TRBJ2-1	CASSPRYLAGSYNEQFF	TGTGCCAGCAGTCCTCGTTACCTAGCGGGAAGCTACAATGAGCAGTTCTTC
TRBD1	TRBV27	14	medium-sized	TRBJ2-7	CASREGTGQGEQYF	TGTGCCAGCAGGGAAGGGACAGGCCAAGGGGAGCAGTACTTC
TRBD1	TRBV12-3/TRBV12-4	13	NA	TRBJ1-1	CASNRDRSTEAFF	TGTGCCAGCAATAGGGACAGATCTACTGAAGCTTTCTTT
NA	TRBV27	17	NA	TRBJ2-6	CASSHRVRGSGANVLTF	TGTGCCAGCAGCCACAGGGTAAGGGGATCTGGGGCCAACGTCCTGACTTTC
NA	TRBV7-9	14	NA	TRBJ2-1	CASSGFLQYNEQFF	TGTGCCAGCAGCGGCTTCTTACAGTACAATGAGCAGTTCTTC
TRBD1	TRBV7-6	15	NA	TRBJ2-2	CASSLEAGGTGELFF	TGTGCCAGCAGCTTAGAAGCAGGGGGCACCGGGGAGCTGTTTTTT
TRBD1	TRBV12-5	16	NA	TRBJ1-6	CASGSGQSSYNSPLHF	TGTGCTAGTGGTTCGGGACAGTCCTCCTATAATTCACCCCTCCACTTT
TRBD1	TRBV19	17	NA	TRBJ1-5	CASSMRGQARSNQPQHF	TGTGCCAGTAGTATGCGGGGACAGGCAAGGAGCAATCAGCCCCAGCATTTT
TRBD1	TRBV6-5	14	NA	TRBJ1-2	CASSLGQGRDGYTF	TGTGCCAGCAGTTTGGGACAGGGTAGGGATGGCTACACCTTC
TRBD1	TRBV9	14	NA	TRBJ1-1	CASTTGQGRTEAFF	TGTGCCAGCACCACCGGACAGGGAAGGACTGAAGCTTTCTTT
TRBD1	TRBV7-2	15	NA	TRBJ2-2	CASSLNPGQPGELFF	TGTGCCAGCAGCTTAAACCCGGGACAGCCCGGGGAGCTGTTTTTT
NA	TRBV3-1/TRBV3-2	12	NA	TRBJ1-2	CASSYLDRPPTF	TGTGCCAGCAGCTACCTGGACAGACCGCCCACCTTC